This T cell receptor (beta chain) was retrieved from a study of cytomegalovirus exposure and HLA in healthy donors (dated by TCRdb to between 2016 and 2019). About the full investigation: According to a later analysis, one platform produced both the roughly 110 validation repertoires and the approximately 660 repertoires of the first cohort. Besides the first cohort of some 670 subjects, a separate validation cohort made up of some 110 different subjects was used. To predict cytomegalovirus infection status, the study combined high-throughput TCR immunosequencing, statistical association of individual TCRs with disease status, and machine learning. The study aimed to test whether signatures of past pathogen exposure could be identified by cataloging public T cell receptors. The paper as a whole reports these results and caveats: A later analysis lacked HLA typing for the validation cohort, so it scored co-occurrence in that cohort across all 120 or so repertoires. The classifier was reported to diagnose cytomegalovirus status with high specificity and sensitivity in both the original and validation cohorts. A few of the identified cytomegalovirus-associated TCR beta chains were confirmed in vitro to be specific for cytomegalovirus antigens. The study listed 150 to 200 TCR beta chains as associated with cytomegalovirus. The authors suggested that the approach could potentially be generalized to other disease states and immunological phenotypes. Most TCR sequences were seen in very few donors, while some public TCRs were found in many individuals. In a later analysis, TCRs clustered in the first cohort were found to also tend to co-occur in the roughly 110 validation repertoires, with approximately 95% of cluster scores above 0.

Comments on this clone: Its specific antigen is unknown. No per-base quality is available; no much larger clone lies one base away.

Library preparation used the immunoSEQ multiplex PCR assay. From the authors' description of their analysis: A statistical classification framework was built to diagnose cytomegalovirus status from the catalog of TCR beta chain sequences. TCRdb holds this immuneACCESS table with in-frame rearrangements only. Some clones are missing; in checked studies, unresolved V genes explain under half, and the rest has no known cause. V, J and clone size reflect that table, while D and trimming were determined from the DNA. The sample profile shows 120,000 or so clones; about 90% of them were found once. Approximately 2.1% of the sample is in the top ten clones. The donors belonged to the validation cohort of under 150 subjects, which was separate from the roughly 700-subject first cohort. Sequences SGHVS (CDR1) and FNYEAQ (CDR2) are obtained from the germline V gene. The CDR3 has 18 amino acids, counting the end cysteine and phenylalanine. Only the CDR3 portion is preserved as DNA: 54 bases, with reading frame beginning at the first base. Relative to germline, V is missing 5 bases and J is missing 0 bases, with 13 bases of the junction outside any gene match.

Sequenced input: PBMCs. Recombination linked TRBV7-6 to TRBJ1-3; TRBD1 matches 7 bases in the middle. This receptor was identified in a woman younger than 35 in good health and CMV-seronegative. Here is the DNA: TGTGCCAGCAGCCCTCTGTGGGCCAGGGGGTACTCTGGAAACACCATATATTTT. This codes for CASSPLWARGYSGNTIYF.